One sample yielded the 26 T cell receptor beta chains listed below, sequenced in a study of spatial heterogeneity in lung cancer. Documented time point: sample taken at primary tumor resection. Whole RNA was taken from tumor, nontumor lung or frozen PBMC; it was then sequenced unsorted. TCRdb re-analysed the 5' RACE reads in MiXCR, keeping a single row per CDR3 protein. The table shows tens of thousands of distinct CDR3 sequences, with 5.2% occurring only once. The specimen comprised PBMCs, sampled at surgery. These receptors were obtained from a female donor with early-stage non-small cell lung cancer.

The table lists this clonotype with many counts. This chain connects TRBV7-2 to TRBJ1-4; the D gene is possibly TRBD1 (6 bases). CDR3 length: 16 residues. Germline CDR1 SGHTA, CDR2 FQGNSA. The V and J ends lost 4 bases and 2 bases respectively, with 14 bases between them. In nucleotides, the CDR3 is TGTGCCAGCAGCTGGACAGTGAGGCGGACTAATGAAAAACTGTTTTTT. Translation: CASSWTVRRTNEKLFF. Supplemented by reference TRBV7-2 and TRBJ1-4, the full variable domain reads GAGVSQSPSNKVTEKGKDVELRCDPISGHTALYWYRQSLGQGLEFLIYFQGNSAPDKSGLPSDRFSAERTGGSVSTLTIQRTQQEDSAVYLCASSWTVRRTNEKLFFGSGTQLSVL.

This clonotype was detected a few times. The chain recombines TRBV19 with TRBJ2-1; D is possibly TRBD1 (6 bases). CDR3 length equals 16 residues. Germline V gene data show CDR1 as LNHDA and CDR2 as SQIVND (reference sequence). V lost 5 bases and J lost 0, with 14 bases in between. The CDR3 bases are TGTGCCAGTAGTGACTCAGGGGCCCTCTCCTACAATGAGCAGTTCTTC. Its protein product is CASSDSGALSYNEQFF.

This clonotype was counted at least ten times. This chain's CDR3 is CASSRDQLVADTQYF. The CDR3 DNA sequence: TGTGCCAGCAGCAGGGACCAATTAGTCGCAGATACGCAGTATTTT. V is TRBV11-2 and J is TRBJ2-3; D may be TRBD1 or TRBD2 (5 bases each). The CDR3 runs to 15 residues. V was shortened by 5 bases and J by 4 bases, with 16 bases between the two germline ends. Germline V lookup: CDR1 SGHAT, CDR2 FQNNGV.

The table lists this clonotype with many counts. The chain joins TRBV20-1 to TRBJ2-1; the D gene could be TRBD1 or TRBD2 (5 bases each). The germline V and J ends were trimmed by 5 bases and 2 bases, with 19 bases remaining between them. Germline values: CDR1 DFQATT, CDR2 SNEGSKA (reference sequence). This CDR3 region has 16 residues. The CDR3 protein is CSALPAMGRAYNEQFF. The CDR3 nucleotides are TGCAGTGCTCTCCCCGCTATGGGGCGGGCCTACAATGAGCAGTTCTTC.

The sample holds a few counts of this clonotype. V gene TRBV6-6 combines with J gene TRBJ2-5; D gene ambiguous. Germline lookup yields CDR1 MNHNY and CDR2 SVGAGI (reference sequence). V lost 4 bases, J lost 7 bases, and 10 bases lay in between. This CDR3 comprises 12 residues. The CDR3 DNA reads as TGTGCCAGCAGTTTTGAAGATAGGACCCAGTACTTC. Translating it yields CASSFEDRTQYF.

This sequence joins TRBV7-3 and TRBJ1-1; the D is unclear. The germline CDR1 and CDR2 sequences are SGHTA and FQGTGA. The CDR3 length is 15 residues. The ends were cut back, 2 bases at V and 0 bases at J, with 10 bases in the middle. CDR3 sequence: CASSLSTAMNTEAFF. For the CDR3, the DNA is TGTGCCAGCAGCTTATCGACGGCGATGAACACTGAAGCTTTCTTT.

This clonotype is judged medium-sized. The chain couples TRBV9 to TRBJ2-5; D perhaps matches TRBD1 (6 bases). Trimming removed 0 bases from V and 5 bases from J, with 11 bases in between. CDR3 length: 14 amino acids. Germline CDR1 SGDLS, CDR2 YYNGEE. CDR3 nucleotides: TGTGCCAGCAGCGTAGGACAGGCGGGTGAGACCCAGTACTTC. Translating gives CASSVGQAGETQYF.

This chain joins TRBV6-2 or TRBV6-3 and TRBJ2-1; 11 nucleotides match TRBD1. The CDR3 extends over 18 amino acids. V shed 6 bases and J 2 bases; nucleotides not matched to a gene: 12. CDR1 and CDR2 (germline): MNHEY, SVGEGT. In DNA form, the CDR3 reads TGTGCCAGCAGGACCAGAGACTCGGGACAGGGGGCCTACAATGAGCAGTTCTTC. Its protein is CASRTRDSGQGAYNEQFF.

The chain has TRBV5-1 and TRBJ2-7; weak D call: TRBD1 (5 bases). The CDR3 has 13 amino acids. Germline CDR1 is SGHRS and CDR2 is YFSETQ. V lost 0 bases to trimming and J lost 5 bases, with 9 bases between them. The CDR3 bases are TGCGCCAGCAGCTTGGGTGACAGAAACGAGCAGTACTTC. It translates to CASSLGDRNEQYF.

There are many counts of this clonotype. This chain connects TRBV5-1 to TRBJ2-1; maybe TRBD2 (5 bases). Germline CDR1 is SGHRS and CDR2 is YFSETQ. V shed 5 bases and J shed 3 bases, with 12 bases lying between them. This CDR3 has 14 amino acids. CDR3 coding DNA: TGCGCCAGCAGTCTTGAAGGACTCTACAATGAGCAGTTCTTC. Protein product: CASSLEGLYNEQFF.

This clonotype occurred many times. The chain's CDR3 is CASSKIRQGTYEQYF. CDR3 DNA: TGTGCCAGTAGCAAAATTCGGCAAGGGACCTACGAGCAGTACTTC. The V and J genes are TRBV19 and TRBJ2-7; D call uncertain. V lost 6 bases and J 2 bases, leaving 17 bases between the germline ends. This CDR3 region has 15 residues. Germline CDR1 LNHDA, CDR2 SQIVND (reference sequence).

This clonotype was found many times. This chain links TRBV29-1 with TRBJ2-1; D is unclear. The CDR3 contains 13 residues. V lost 1 base and J 7 bases, leaving 11 bases between the germline ends. The germline CDR1 and CDR2 sequences are SQVTM and ANQGSEA. DNA of the CDR3: TGCAGCGTTGAAGCCCCGGTGGGGAATGAGCAGTTCTTC. Its translation: CSVEAPVGNEQFF.

In its sample, this clonotype was seen many times. It is unclear where the CDR3 begins or ends on the DNA, so no DNA is shown, and the CDR3 is as TCRdb lists it. The chain employs TRBV21-1 and TRBJ2-1; whether TRBD1, the table's D call, matches the DNA was not checked. TRBV21-1 is reported as a pseudogene. The CDR3 has 18 amino acids, counting both end residues. The CDR3 loop is CASSKEGFGAGSYNEQFF.

In its sample, this clonotype was seen many times. The chain uses TRBV4-1 and TRBJ2-7; the match to TRBD2 covers 11 bases. The CDR3 covers 16 residues. Germline V gives CDR1 MGHRA, CDR2 YSYEKL. Trimming cost V 4 bases and J 4 bases; bases outside gene matches: 9. CDR3 residues: CASSLSPLAGAYEQYF. As DNA, the CDR3 is TGCGCCAGCAGCCTTTCGCCACTAGCGGGGGCTTACGAGCAGTACTTC.

This clonotype has more than one count but fewer than ten. This sequence joins TRBV2 and TRBJ1-2; no clear D. The V gene's germline CDR1 is SNHLY and CDR2 FYNNEI. The CDR3 is made up of 13 amino acids. The ends were cut back, 7 bases at V and 4 bases at J, with 13 bases in the middle. As DNA, the CDR3 is TGTGCCAGCACTCCCACACGGGCCTATGGCTACACCTTC. This translates into CASTPTRAYGYTF.

Remarks on this clonotype: Sequence at one end of the junction differs from germline and may be a read error. This chain links TRBV5-1 with TRBJ2-5, with 8 bases that match TRBD1. CDR3 length equals 14 residues. Germline V gene sequence: CDR1 SGHRS, CDR2 YFSETQ. CDR3 bases: TGCGCCAGCAGCTCGGGACAGGACCAAGAGACCCAGCACTTC. Translation: CASSSGQDQETQHF.

In this sample, this clonotype turned up many times. The V and J genes are TRBV15 and TRBJ1-2; TRBD1 matches 8 bases. V was pared by 0 bases and J by 8 bases, with 8 bases of the junction left unmatched. The CDR3 consists of 15 residues. CDR1 and CDR2 (germline): LNHNV, YYDKDF (reference sequence). CDR3 in amino acids: CATSRDPGGVEGYTF. In DNA form, the CDR3 reads TGTGCCACCAGCAGAGATCCAGGGGGCGTCGAAGGCTACACCTTC.

V usage is TRBV7-9 and J usage is TRBJ2-1; possible D gene TRBD1, 6 bases. Trimming removed 1 base at V and 10 bases at J, with 8 bases between. Germline CDR1 and CDR2: SEHNR and FQNEAQ (reference sequence). The CDR3 is 12 amino acids. CDR3 protein: CASSLGTVEQFF. CDR3 nucleotides: TGTGCCAGCAGCTTAGGGACAGTGGAGCAGTTCTTC.

This clonotype was seen at least ten times. The chain is built from TRBV27 and TRBJ2-7; a possible D gene is TRBD1 (6 bases). V lost 3 bases and J 5 bases, leaving 20 bases between the germline ends. The CDR3 is 16 amino acids. CDR1 and CDR2 (germline): MNHEY, SMNVEV (reference sequence). CDR3 DNA: TGTGCCAGCAGTTTCACACCGGGACACCCGTTGAACGAGCAGTACTTC. Its protein is CASSFTPGHPLNEQYF.

The V call is TRBV18, the J call TRBJ2-1; 9 bases are shared with TRBD2. Germline V lookup: CDR1 KGHSH, CDR2 LQKENI. Trimming at V came to 6 bases and at J to 1 base, leaving 10 bases not matched to a gene. The CDR3 has 17 amino acids. The CDR3 sequence: CASSPISGSGSYNEQFF. The CDR3 DNA sequence: TGTGCCAGCTCCCCTATTAGCGGGAGTGGATCCTACAATGAGCAGTTCTTC. Drawing the rest from reference TRBV18 and TRBJ2-1, the complete variable domain is NAGVMQNPRHLVRRRGQEARLRCSPMKGHSHVYWYRQLPEEGLKFMVYLQKENIIDESGMPKERFSAEFPKEGPSILRIQQVVRGDSAAYFCASSPISGSGSYNEQFFGPGTRLTVL.

This clonotype was observed at least ten times. The chain recombines TRBV29-1 with TRBJ1-2; D perhaps matches TRBD1 (5 bases). The germline V and J ends were trimmed by 1 base and 1 base, with 10 bases remaining between them. Germline V gene sequence: CDR1 SQVTM, CDR2 ANQGSEA. This CDR3 region has 14 residues. The CDR3, as DNA: TGCAGCGTTGAAGCGCTCGGGGGTAACTATGGCTACACCTTC. Protein: CSVEALGGNYGYTF.

In its sample, this clonotype is large (0.1 to 1%). V is TRBV7-3 and J is TRBJ2-3; 8 nucleotides match TRBD2. V lost 4 bases and J lost 3; bases outside the gene matches: 3. Germline CDR1 SGHTA, CDR2 FQGTGA. The length of the CDR3 is 14 residues. The CDR3 protein is CASSSGLATDTQYF. The DNA of the CDR3 is TGTGCCAGCAGCTCCGGACTAGCTACAGATACGCAGTATTTT.

This clonotype was counted ten times or more. The chain couples TRBV20-1 to TRBJ2-6; a possible D gene is TRBD2 (5 bases). Trimming removed 3 bases at V and 0 bases at J, with 9 bases between. Germline CDR1 and CDR2: DFQATT and SNEGSKA (reference sequence). This CDR3 comprises 15 residues. The CDR3 nucleotides are TGCAGTGCTAGGGGAGTGGGCTCTGGGGCCAACGTCCTGACTTTC. Protein sequence: CSARGVGSGANVLTF.

The gene calls are TRBV3-2 and TRBJ2-7; the table's D call TRBD2 went unverified against the DNA. TRBV3-2 counts as a pseudogene. The CDR3 extends over 16 amino acids. The DNA for the CDR3 is TGTGCCAGCAGCCAAACGACTAGCGGGATCTCCTACGAGCAGTACTTC. Encoded protein: CASSQTTSGISYEQYF.

This clonotype has just a few counts. The gene calls are TRBV6-1 and TRBJ2-2; tentatively, D is TRBD2 (6 bases). Trimming removed 6 bases from V and 1 base from J, with 9 bases in between. Germline V gene lookup returns CDR1 MNHNS and CDR2 SASEGT. This CDR3 has 14 residues. The DNA of the CDR3 is TGTGCCAGCAGGCGGACTATGAACACCGGGGAGCTGTTTTTT. Translated: CASRRTMNTGELFF.

CDR3 bases: TGTGCCAGTAGTATTGGCGCGGGAGGCGACAATGAGCAGTTCTTC. It codes for CASSIGAGGDNEQFF. The chain carries TRBV19 and TRBJ2-1; 8 nucleotides align to TRBD2. This CDR3 spans 15 amino acids. CDR1 is LNHDA and CDR2 is SQIVND in the germline V gene (reference sequence). Trimming at V came to 3 bases and at J to 5 bases, leaving 6 bases not matched to a gene.